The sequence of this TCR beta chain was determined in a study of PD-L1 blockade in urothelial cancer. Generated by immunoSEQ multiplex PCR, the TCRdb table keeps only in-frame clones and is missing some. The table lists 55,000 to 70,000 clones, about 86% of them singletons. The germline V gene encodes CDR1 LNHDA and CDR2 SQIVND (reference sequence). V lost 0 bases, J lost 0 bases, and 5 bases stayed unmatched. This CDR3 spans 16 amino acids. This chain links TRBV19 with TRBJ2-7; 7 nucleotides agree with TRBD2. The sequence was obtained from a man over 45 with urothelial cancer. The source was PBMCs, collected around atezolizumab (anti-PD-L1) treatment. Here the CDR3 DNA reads TGTGCCAGTAGTATAGATCACGGGGGGAGCTCCTACGAGCAGTACTTC. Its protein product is CASSIDHGGSSYEQYF.